The subject of this entry is one T cell receptor (beta chain). In the study's own analysis: Nucleated cell number was recorded as an estimate derived from reference gene primer amplification. Assay: immunoSEQ multiplex PCR; the TCRdb copy retains only in-frame clones and omits some. V, J and clone size reflect that table, while D and trimming were determined from the DNA. The data hold about 100,000 clones, with 85% observed a single time. The germline V gene has CDR1 MNHEY and CDR2 SVGEGT. Trimming took 0 bases from V and 4 from J; bases not matched to a gene: 5. CDR3 size: 16 residues. The sample originates from a study of blood T cell repertoires in COVID-19. Study-level background: Both acute and convalescent COVID-19 samples were obtained from the United States, Italy and Spain. The analysed material was cDNA or gDNA that came from T cells, B-cell-depleted T cells, or PBMCs.

The source material was peripheral blood. The V gene is TRBV6-2 or TRBV6-3, the J gene TRBJ2-2; 7 nucleotides align to TRBD2. This clonotype was sampled from a woman in her 70s with active or convalescent COVID-19. The CDR3 region is CASSYSGGYPTGELFF. For the CDR3, the DNA is TGTGCCAGCAGTTACTCGGGGGGGTACCCCACCGGGGAGCTGTTTTTT.